What follows are 11 T cell receptor beta chains derived from one specimen sequenced in a study of monozygotic twins with inflammatory bowel disease. TCRdb reanalyzed the 5' RACE reads and collapses them to one entry per CDR3 protein, without DNA. The sample holds fewer than 400,000 distinct CDR3 sequences. The sample consisted of blood. These TCRs come from a human donor with ulcerative colitis or Crohn's disease, or a healthy co-twin of an affected twin (not recorded which).

This sequence joins TRBV19 and TRBJ1-5; TCRdb's assignment of TRBD1 cannot be checked, as there is no DNA. The CDR3 has 15 amino acids. Germline values: CDR1 LNHDA, CDR2 SQIVND (reference sequence). CDR3 region: CASCREIASNQPQHF.

V usage is TRBV6-5 and J usage is TRBJ2-2. Germline V lookup: CDR1 MNHEY, CDR2 SVGAGI. The CDR3 is 13 residues long. CDR3 loop: CASSYPGTGELFF.

The chain links TRBV7-9 to TRBJ2-4. CDR3 size: 13 residues. Germline lookup yields CDR1 SEHNR and CDR2 FQNEAQ (reference sequence). The CDR3 sequence: CASRRGSTNIQYF.

The rearrangement joins TRBV10-1 to TRBJ2-3; TCRdb lists TRBD2, though no DNA is available to test this call. Looked up from germline, CDR1 is WNHNN and CDR2 is SYGVQD (reference sequence). The CDR3 is made up of 13 amino acids. This CDR3 reads CASSVRGPSTQYF.

This rearrangement joins TRBV5-6 to TRBJ1-2; TCRdb returns TRBD1, unconfirmable since there is no DNA. Per germline, CDR1 SGHDT and CDR2 YYEEEE. This CDR3 contains 18 residues. The CDR3 spells CASSAGQGTSASNYGYTF.

J is TRBJ2-7 and V is TRBV10-3; TCRdb reports TRBD2, a call that lacks DNA to check it against. The length of the CDR3 is 13 residues. Germline V lookup: CDR1 ENHRY, CDR2 SYGVKD. CDR3 sequence: CAISEDYPSEQYF.

The CDR3 loop reads CAISESRGRGETQYF. The chain has TRBV10-3 and TRBJ2-5; TCRdb returns TRBD1, unconfirmable since there is no DNA. The V gene's germline CDR1 is ENHRY and CDR2 SYGVKD. The CDR3 spans 15 residues.

The V call is TRBV20-1, the J call TRBJ2-7. The CDR3 has 16 residues. Germline values: CDR1 DFQATT, CDR2 SNEGSKA (reference sequence). The CDR3 reads CSAREVFLGSTYEQYF.

V usage is TRBV6-5 and J usage is TRBJ2-7; the TRBD2 assignment by TCRdb is unverifiable without DNA. CDR1 and CDR2 from the germline V gene are MNHEY and SVGAGI. This CDR3 contains 14 residues. The CDR3 sequence: CASSLGLAGDEQYF.

The V gene is TRBV7-9, the J gene TRBJ1-3; TCRdb proposes TRBD1, but this gene call is untestable without DNA. CDR1 and CDR2 (germline): SEHNR, FQNEAQ (reference sequence). The CDR3 spans 14 residues. CDR3 region: CASTQGTSGNTIYF.

This chain uses TRBV7-9 with TRBJ2-3; the D call from TCRdb, TRBD2, cannot be confirmed without DNA. From germline, CDR1 is SEHNR and CDR2 FQNEAQ (reference sequence). The CDR3 is 16 residues long. CDR3 residues: CASSFIPGTSTDTQYF.